This TCR beta chain originates from a study of T-cell reconstitution after alpha-beta-depleted transplantation in children. Germline V CDR1 and CDR2: SGHTA, FQGNSA. V lost 1 base to trimming and J lost 8 bases; unmatched junction nucleotides: 5. The CDR3 loop spans 15 amino acids. Study results and limitations: From newly produced T cells came most of the T-cell counts and diversity one year after transplant. About two months after transplant, alpha-beta T cells reportedly came from several hundred expanded graft clones.

The authors prepared the TCRbeta library with unique molecular identifiers. TCRdb recomputed calls from the PCR reads with MiXCR, one row per CDR3 protein. Of about 580,000 distinct CDR3 sequences in the sample, 20% to 25% were seen once. This clonotype appeared once. The antigen remains undetermined. The source was PBMCs, mostly from graft donor cells, collected 360 days after TCRalphabeta/CD19-depleted stem cell transplant. The receptor was isolated from a boy younger than two who had a stem cell transplant for acute myeloid leukemia, so the T cells may come from the graft donor. V and J are TRBV7-2 and TRBJ2-1; 10 positions agree with TRBD2. CDR3 amino acids: CASSLESGGAYEQFF. In DNA, the CDR3 is TGTGCCAGCAGCTTAGAGAGCGGGGGGGCCTATGAGCAGTTCTTC.